What follows are 31 T cell receptor beta chains derived from one specimen sequenced in a study of cytomegalovirus exposure and HLA in healthy donors. Both 60 Vbeta primers and 13 Jbeta primers went into the PCR. Sequenced by immunoSEQ multiplex PCR; TCRdb stores in-frame clones only, minus some. In the table there are 130,000 to 150,000 clones, about 64% of which are singletons. Sequenced sample: PBMCs. All receptors come from a woman aged 25 to 39 in good health and CMV-seropositive.

The chain links TRBV18 to TRBJ1-2, with 7 bases that match TRBD1. The J segment lost 8 bases and the V segment lost 4 bases, leaving 16 bases of the junction unmatched. The CDR3 loop spans 16 amino acids. Germline V CDR1 and CDR2: KGHSH, LQKENI. CDR3: CASSLPSTGRKGGYTF. The CDR3 DNA sequence: TGTGCCAGCTCACTTCCATCGACAGGGAGGAAAGGAGGCTACACCTTC.

The chain joins TRBV5-4 to TRBJ2-7; TRBD2 matches 10 bases. This CDR3 has 15 residues. V was pared by 4 bases and J by 5 bases, with 9 bases of the junction left unmatched. Germline V gene sequence: CDR1 SGHNT, CDR2 YYREEE (reference sequence). The CDR3 bases are TGTGCCAGCAGCGTACAAGCGGGAGGGCCCAACGAGCAGTACTTC. Protein sequence: CASSVQAGGPNEQYF.

This clone was seen a single time. V gene TRBV23-1 combines with J gene TRBJ2-7, with 8 nucleotides matching TRBD1. TRBV23-1 is reported as an ORF; its role is uncertain. The CDR3 has 16 residues. The J segment lost 3 bases and the V segment lost 2 bases, leaving 9 bases of the junction unmatched. CDR3 region: CASSQPIDRGFYEQYF. In nucleotides, the CDR3 is TGCGCCAGCAGTCAACCTATAGACAGGGGATTCTACGAGCAGTACTTC.

This clone was observed a handful of times. J is TRBJ2-1 and V is TRBV6-6, with TRBD2 matching 10 bases. This CDR3 contains 13 residues. Germline V gene sequence: CDR1 MNHNY, CDR2 SVGAGI (reference sequence). V trimming: 5 bases; J trimming: 12 bases; junction bases outside the gene matches: 7. Written as DNA, the CDR3 is TGTGCCAGCAGTCGGACTAGCGGTTTCGTGCAGTTCTTC. It encodes CASSRTSGFVQFF.

This clone was observed a handful of times. The gene calls are TRBV2 and TRBJ2-5; 7 positions agree with TRBD1. The CDR3 extends over 18 amino acids. In germline, CDR1 is SNHLY, CDR2 FYNNEI. V was pared by 7 bases and J by 0 bases, with 17 bases of the junction left unmatched. The chain's CDR3 is CASISWGTEPRDQETQYF. The CDR3 coding sequence is TGTGCCAGCATATCCTGGGGGACAGAACCAAGGGACCAAGAGACCCAGTACTTC.

The chain couples TRBV9 to TRBJ2-7, with a weak D call TRBD1 (6 bases). The CDR3 loop spans 14 amino acids. CDR1 is SGDLS and CDR2 is YYNGEE in the germline V gene. The V and J ends lost 4 bases and 0 bases respectively, with 11 bases between them. This chain's CDR3 is CASSRGQHSYEQYF. The CDR3 DNA follows: TGTGCCAGCAGCCGTGGACAGCACTCCTACGAGCAGTACTTC.

In nucleotides, the CDR3 is TGTGCCAGCAGCCGGGACTTGAACACTGAAGCTTTCTTT. Its translation is CASSRDLNTEAFF. The V gene is TRBV7-3, the J gene TRBJ1-1; D is possibly TRBD1 (5 bases). CDR3 length: 13 amino acids. The V end lost 5 bases, the J end lost 0 bases, and 7 bases lay between the germline ends. Germline V gene lookup returns CDR1 SGHTA and CDR2 FQGTGA.

This rearrangement joins TRBV7-6 to TRBJ2-1; 11 nucleotides match TRBD2. The V gene end was trimmed by 5 bases and the J gene end by 4 bases; junction bases not matched to a gene: 13. The CDR3 spans 18 residues. The germline V gene has CDR1 SGHVS and CDR2 FNYEAQ. Here the CDR3 reads CASSRGMWVAGGYNEQFF. In nucleotides, the CDR3 is TGTGCCAGCAGCCGAGGGATGTGGGTAGCGGGAGGGTACAATGAGCAGTTCTTC.

The V call is TRBV30, the J call TRBJ2-3; D possibly corresponds to TRBD1 (6 bases). The ends were cut back, 5 bases at V and 14 bases at J, with 17 bases in the middle. Germline values: CDR1 GTSNPN, CDR2 SVGIG (reference sequence). The CDR3 extends over 11 amino acids. CDR3 residues: CAWWTVPQLYF. CDR3 DNA: TGTGCCTGGTGGACAGTCCCCCAGTTGTATTTT.

The chain joins TRBV6-5 to TRBJ1-2; 7 nucleotides line up with TRBD1. After removal of 6 bases from V and 8 bases from J, the junction contained 12 bases not matched to a gene. The germline V gene has CDR1 MNHEY and CDR2 SVGAGI. The CDR3 spans 14 residues. CDR3 loop: CASSLWQGDRGYTF. CDR3 nucleotides: TGTGCCAGCAGCCTTTGGCAGGGGGATAGAGGCTACACCTTC.

In nucleotides, the CDR3 is TGTGCCAGCAGCCTTGACAGGCTCAGCAGCGAAAAACTGTTTTTT. Its translation is CASSLDRLSSEKLFF. J is TRBJ1-4 and V is TRBV7-9, with D tentatively TRBD1 (6 bases). Germline loops: CDR1 SEHNR, CDR2 FQNEAQ (reference sequence). The V end was cut by 5 bases, the J end by 8 bases, with 18 bases between. This CDR3 region has 15 residues.

The chain recombines TRBV5-1 with TRBJ2-2, with D perhaps matching TRBD2 (5 bases). CDR1 SGHRS and CDR2 YFSETQ come from the germline V gene. Trimming pared 1 base from V and 0 bases from J, leaving 10 bases between. The CDR3 has 16 residues. Here the CDR3 reads CASSLWTGANTGELFF. CDR3 DNA: TGCGCCAGCAGCTTGTGGACTGGGGCGAACACCGGGGAGCTGTTTTTT.

In this sample, this clone turned up once. The chain employs TRBV9 and TRBJ2-5; tentatively, D is TRBD1 (5 bases). CDR1 and CDR2 from the germline V gene are SGDLS and YYNGEE. V was shortened by 0 bases and J by 5 bases, with 14 bases between the two germline ends. CDR3 length: 15 residues. CDR3 loop: CASSVALGAWETQYF. In nucleotides, the CDR3 is TGTGCCAGCAGCGTAGCTCTTGGGGCTTGGGAGACCCAGTACTTC. The full variable domain, with the rest looked up from reference TRBV9 and TRBJ2-5, is DSGVTQTPKHLITATGQRVTLRCSPRSGDLSVYWYQQSLDQGLQFLIQYYNGEERAKGNILERFSAQQFPDLHSELNLSSLELGDSALYFCASSVALGAWETQYFGPGTRLLVL.

V gene TRBV5-4 combines with J gene TRBJ1-1; D remains unclear. The CDR3 loop spans 12 amino acids. Per germline, CDR1 SGHNT and CDR2 YYREEE (reference sequence). V dropped 4 bases and J dropped 7 bases, with 11 bases sitting between them. The CDR3, as DNA: TGTGCCAGCAGCGATGGAGACCTTGAAGCTTTCTTT. Amino acid sequence: CASSDGDLEAFF.

This clone was picked up a small number of times. The genes are TRBV6-4 and TRBJ2-7; 8 bases agree with TRBD1. V shed 4 bases and J 5 bases; nucleotides not matched to a gene: 10. The CDR3 runs 15 residues. The germline gives CDR1 MRHNA, CDR2 SNTAGT. CDR3 DNA sequence: TGTGCCAGCAGTGCGGACAGGGAGGTGGAGAACGAGCAGTACTTC. Protein product: CASSADREVENEQYF.

This clone was seen more than once but under ten times. The junction shows a germline mismatch at one end, possibly a read error. The rearrangement joins TRBV6-1 to TRBJ1-1, with 10 bases fitting TRBD1. Germline V gene lookup returns CDR1 MNHNS and CDR2 SASEGT. The CDR3 totals 16 residues. CDR3 nucleotide sequence: TGTGCCATCAGTGACGCCGGGACAGGGGTAGACACTGAAGCTTTCTTT. Its translation: CAISDAGTGVDTEAFF.

This clone was seen more than once but under ten times. The chain combines TRBV5-4 with TRBJ1-5; TRBD1 might be the D (5 bases). The V end lost 3 bases, the J end lost 10 bases, and 20 bases lay between the germline ends. This CDR3 comprises 15 residues. Per germline, CDR1 SGHNT and CDR2 YYREEE (reference sequence). DNA for the CDR3: TGTGCCAGCAGCTCGGGAGGGGTACTCGGACCCCCCCAGCATTTT. Protein: CASSSGGVLGPPQHF.

The table lists this clone with a count of one. This rearrangement joins TRBV7-9 to TRBJ2-7; unclear D gene. V lost 5 bases, J lost 5 bases, and 10 bases lay in between. CDR3 length: 12 residues. Germline CDR1 reads SEHNR; CDR2 reads FQNEAQ (reference sequence). DNA of the CDR3: TGTGCCAGCAGCGGCCGATTGGACGAGCAGTACTTC. Its protein is CASSGRLDEQYF.

The rearrangement links TRBV14 to TRBJ1-2, with 10 bases that match TRBD1. V lost 3 bases and J lost 7; bases outside the gene matches: 5. The germline V gene has CDR1 SGHDN and CDR2 FVKESK. The length of the CDR3 is 14 residues. The CDR3 is CASSQTGGGGGYTF. CDR3 nucleotide sequence: TGTGCCAGCAGCCAGACAGGGGGCGGCGGTGGCTACACCTTC.

The rearrangement links TRBV27 to TRBJ2-1; 9 bases are shared with TRBD2. J was trimmed by 2 bases and V by 5 bases; bases with no gene match: 7. The CDR3 sequence is 16 residues long. Germline loops: CDR1 MNHEY, CDR2 SMNVEV (reference sequence). The CDR3 region is CASSLSGGPTYNEQFF. The CDR3, as DNA: TGTGCCAGCAGTCTTAGCGGGGGCCCCACCTACAATGAGCAGTTCTTC.

The chain combines TRBV5-1 with TRBJ1-5; D possibly corresponds to TRBD1 (6 bases). V was pared by 0 bases and J by 7 bases, with 8 bases between. This CDR3 is built from 13 residues. Germline-derived CDR1 and CDR2 are SGHRS and YFSETQ. The DNA for the CDR3 is TGCGCCAGCAGCTTGGACGGACAGCAGCCCCAGCATTTT. Protein product: CASSLDGQQPQHF.

The CDR3 region is CASSPGATGELFF. The CDR3 coding sequence is TGCGCCAGCAGCCCAGGGGCTACCGGGGAGCTGTTTTTT. The V gene is TRBV5-1, the J gene TRBJ2-2; weak D call: TRBD1 (6 bases). The germline gives CDR1 SGHRS, CDR2 YFSETQ. The CDR3 totals 13 residues. V gave up 4 bases and J gave up 5 bases, with 9 bases separating them.

This clone was observed a single time. This chain uses TRBV7-2 with TRBJ1-1; TRBD1 agrees at 8 bases. V was pared by 6 bases and J by 0 bases, with 3 bases of the junction left unmatched. CDR3 length: 14 residues. In germline, CDR1 is SGHTA, CDR2 FQGNSA. This chain's CDR3 is CASRQGALNTEAFF. The CDR3, as DNA: TGTGCCAGCAGGCAGGGGGCTTTGAACACTGAAGCTTTCTTT.

The rearrangement uses TRBV11-2 and TRBJ1-1; D is possibly TRBD1 (6 bases). In germline, CDR1 is SGHAT, CDR2 FQNNGV. The CDR3 totals 14 residues. Trimming took off 1 base at V and 0 bases at J, with 6 bases between the two ends. The CDR3 DNA follows: TGTGCCAGCAGCTTAGGGGGGCTGAACACTGAAGCTTTCTTT. Residues: CASSLGGLNTEAFF.

About this clone itself: At the DNA level, this CDR3 is encoded by other sequences in the same sample as well. The rearrangement joins TRBV5-1 to TRBJ2-5, with 7 bases that match TRBD2. CDR1 is SGHRS, CDR2 YFSETQ, per germline. With V trimmed by 0 bases and J by 4 bases, 0 bases remained unmatched. The CDR3 has 13 residues. The CDR3 DNA reads as TGCGCCAGCAGCTTGGGGGGGGGAGAGACCCAGTACTTC. Encoded protein: CASSLGGGETQYF. Looking up the rest from reference TRBV5-1 and TRBJ2-5 gives the full variable domain: KAGVTQTPRYLIKTRGQQVTLSCSPISGHRSVSWYQQTPGQGLQFLFEYFSETQRNKGNFPGRFSGRQFSNSRSEMNVSTLELGDSALYLCASSLGGGETQYFGPGTRLLVL.

The gene calls are TRBV6-1 and TRBJ2-1; D might be TRBD2 (5 bases). Germline lookup yields CDR1 MNHNS and CDR2 SASEGT. V shed 11 bases and J shed 0 bases, with 14 bases lying between them. CDR3 length: 14 residues. The CDR3 spells CAGGKRSSYNEQFF. CDR3 nucleotides: TGTGCCGGAGGAAAACGGAGCTCCTACAATGAGCAGTTCTTC.

The V call is TRBV27, the J call TRBJ2-3; TRBD2 agrees at 7 bases. Trimming took 5 bases from V and 4 from J; bases not matched to a gene: 9. Germline loops: CDR1 MNHEY, CDR2 SMNVEV (reference sequence). The CDR3 runs to 15 residues. This CDR3 is CASSPLGRRADTQYF. CDR3 nucleotide sequence: TGTGCCAGCAGTCCCCTCGGGAGGCGGGCAGATACGCAGTATTTT.

This rearrangement joins TRBV7-6 to TRBJ1-2, with D unclear. Germline CDR1 is SGHVS and CDR2 is FNYEAQ. V lost 6 bases, J lost 1 base, and 15 bases lay in between. The CDR3 is 15 residues long. The CDR3 region is CASSPSAAVNYGYTF. CDR3 sequence (DNA): TGTGCCAGCAGTCCGTCAGCGGCGGTTAACTATGGCTACACCTTC.

This chain connects TRBV5-1 to TRBJ2-1; D is possibly TRBD2 (6 bases). V shed 3 bases and J shed 5 bases, with 15 bases lying between them. Looked up from germline, CDR1 is SGHRS and CDR2 is YFSETQ. The CDR3 totals 15 residues. This CDR3 is CASSSLARKDNEQFF. CDR3 sequence (DNA): TGCGCCAGCAGCTCGCTAGCGCGAAAAGACAATGAGCAGTTCTTC.

This chain uses TRBV5-4 with TRBJ2-3, with 13 bases identical to TRBD2. This CDR3 has 17 residues. Germline lookup yields CDR1 SGHNT and CDR2 YYREEE (reference sequence). V was clipped by 4 bases and J by 2 bases; unmatched bases: 7. The CDR3 loop reads CASSRGLAGATTDTQYF. CDR3 DNA: TGTGCCAGCAGCAGAGGACTAGCGGGGGCCACCACAGATACGCAGTATTTT.

Remarks on this clone: The sample carries other DNA sequences with the same CDR3. This chain uses TRBV5-1 with TRBJ2-2; TRBD2 matches at 11 bases. Looked up from germline, CDR1 is SGHRS and CDR2 is YFSETQ. The V gene end was trimmed by 7 bases and the J gene end by 8 bases; junction bases not matched to a gene: 19. CDR3 length: 18 residues. CDR3 in amino acids: CASATRLLAGGYAGELFF. The CDR3 DNA sequence: TGCGCCAGCGCCACAAGGTTGCTAGCGGGGGGCTACGCTGGGGAGCTGTTTTTT.